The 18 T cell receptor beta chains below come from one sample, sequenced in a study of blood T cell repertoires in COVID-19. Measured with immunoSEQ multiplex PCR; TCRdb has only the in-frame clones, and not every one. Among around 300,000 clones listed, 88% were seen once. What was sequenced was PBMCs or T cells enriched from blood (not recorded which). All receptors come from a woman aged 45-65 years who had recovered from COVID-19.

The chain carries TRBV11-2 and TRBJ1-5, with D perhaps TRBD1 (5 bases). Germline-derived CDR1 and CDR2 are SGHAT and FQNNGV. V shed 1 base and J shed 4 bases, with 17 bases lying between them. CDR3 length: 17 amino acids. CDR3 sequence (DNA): TGTGCCAGCAGCTTAGGGCCTCGGGGGGGGGTGAATCAGCCCCAGCATTTT. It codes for CASSLGPRGGVNQPQHF.

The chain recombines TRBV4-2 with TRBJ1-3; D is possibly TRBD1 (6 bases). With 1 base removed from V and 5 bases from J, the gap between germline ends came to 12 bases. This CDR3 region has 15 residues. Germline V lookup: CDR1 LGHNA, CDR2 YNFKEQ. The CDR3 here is CASSQGQGSRNTIYF. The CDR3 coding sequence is TGTGCCAGCAGCCAAGGGCAGGGGAGTCGAAACACCATATATTTT.

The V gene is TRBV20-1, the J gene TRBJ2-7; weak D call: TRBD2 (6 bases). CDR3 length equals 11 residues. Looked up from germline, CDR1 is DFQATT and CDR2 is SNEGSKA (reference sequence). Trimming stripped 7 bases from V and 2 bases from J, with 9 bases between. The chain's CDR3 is CSVLATYEQYF. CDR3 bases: TGCAGTGTGCTAGCGACCTACGAGCAGTACTTC.

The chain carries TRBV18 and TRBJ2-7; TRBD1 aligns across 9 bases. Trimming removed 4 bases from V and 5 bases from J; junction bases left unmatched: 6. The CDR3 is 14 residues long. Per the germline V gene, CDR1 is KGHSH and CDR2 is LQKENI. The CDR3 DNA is TGTGCCAGCTCACGGGACAGGGAACGTAACGAGCAGTACTTC. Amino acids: CASSRDRERNEQYF.

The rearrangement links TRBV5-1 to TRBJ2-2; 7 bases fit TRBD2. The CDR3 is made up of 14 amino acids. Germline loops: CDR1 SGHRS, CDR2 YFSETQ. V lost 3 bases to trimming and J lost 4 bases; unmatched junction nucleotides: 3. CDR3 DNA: TGCGCCAGCAGCTCGGGACTACTCACCGGGGAGCTGTTTTTT. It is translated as CASSSGLLTGELFF.

The CDR3 coding sequence is TGTGCCTGGAGTGCCAGGGGGCCGGTCTATGGCTACACCTTC. It specifies CAWSARGPVYGYTF. The genes are TRBV30 and TRBJ1-2; 8 nucleotides align to TRBD1. This CDR3 contains 14 residues. The V gene's germline CDR1 is GTSNPN and CDR2 SVGIG (reference sequence). V was pared by 1 base and J by 4 bases, with 5 bases of the junction left unmatched.

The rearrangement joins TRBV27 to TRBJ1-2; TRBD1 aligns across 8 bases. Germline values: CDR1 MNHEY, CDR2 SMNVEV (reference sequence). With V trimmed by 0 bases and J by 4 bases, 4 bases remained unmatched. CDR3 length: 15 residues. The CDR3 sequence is CASSLSGQDSYGYTF. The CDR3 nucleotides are TGTGCCAGCAGTTTATCGGGACAGGATTCCTATGGCTACACCTTC.

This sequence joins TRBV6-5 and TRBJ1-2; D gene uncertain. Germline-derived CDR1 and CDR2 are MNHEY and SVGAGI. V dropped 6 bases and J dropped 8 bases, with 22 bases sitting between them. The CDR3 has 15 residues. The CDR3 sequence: CASSYVTGRVGGYTF. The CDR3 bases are TGTGCCAGCAGCTACGTAACGGGAAGGGTAGGAGGCTACACCTTC.

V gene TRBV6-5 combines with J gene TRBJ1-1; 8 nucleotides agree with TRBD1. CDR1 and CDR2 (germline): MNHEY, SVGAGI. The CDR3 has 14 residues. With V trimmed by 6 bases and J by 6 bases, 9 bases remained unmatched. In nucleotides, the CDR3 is TGTGCCAGCAGGGAGACAGGGGCCTTGCCTGAAGCTTTCTTT. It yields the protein CASRETGALPEAFF.

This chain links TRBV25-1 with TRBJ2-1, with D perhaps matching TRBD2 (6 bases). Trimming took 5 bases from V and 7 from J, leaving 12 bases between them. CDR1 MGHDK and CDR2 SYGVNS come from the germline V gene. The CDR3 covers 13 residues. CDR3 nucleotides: TGTGCCAGCAGTTCAAATCGGGGGAATGAGCAGTTCTTC. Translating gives CASSSNRGNEQFF.

CDR3 protein: CASSNFRDNQFPKGGYTF. DNA of the CDR3: TGTGCCAGTAGTAATTTCCGGGACAATCAATTCCCGAAAGGAGGCTACACCTTC. This chain connects TRBV19 to TRBJ1-2; possible D gene TRBD1, 6 bases. Germline loops: CDR1 LNHDA, CDR2 SQIVND (reference sequence). V was trimmed by 4 bases and J by 8 bases, leaving 29 bases between them. The CDR3 consists of 18 residues. The variable domain in full, completed from reference TRBV19 and TRBJ1-2, reads DGGITQSPKYLFRKEGQNVTLSCEQNLNHDAMYWYRQDPGQGLRLIYYSQIVNDFQKGDIAEGYSVSREKKESFPLTVTSAQKNPTAFYLCASSNFRDNQFPKGGYTFGSGTRLTVV.

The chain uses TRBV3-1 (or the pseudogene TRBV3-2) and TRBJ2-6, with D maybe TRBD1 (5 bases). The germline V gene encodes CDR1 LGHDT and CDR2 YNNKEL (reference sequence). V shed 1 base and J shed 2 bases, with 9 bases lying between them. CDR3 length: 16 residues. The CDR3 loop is CASSQGSTAGANVLTF. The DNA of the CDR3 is TGTGCCAGCAGCCAAGGATCGACAGCTGGGGCCAACGTCCTGACTTTC.

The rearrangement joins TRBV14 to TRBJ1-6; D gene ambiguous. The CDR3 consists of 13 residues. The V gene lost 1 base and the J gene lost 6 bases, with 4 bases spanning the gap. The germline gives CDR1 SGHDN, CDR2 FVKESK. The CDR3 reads CASSQVVNSPLHF. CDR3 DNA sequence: TGTGCCAGCAGCCAAGTCGTTAATTCACCCCTCCACTTT.

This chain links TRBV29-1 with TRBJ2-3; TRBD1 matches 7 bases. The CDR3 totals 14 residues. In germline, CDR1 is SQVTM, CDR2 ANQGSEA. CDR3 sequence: CSPYRGGFTDTQYF. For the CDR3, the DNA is TGCAGTCCTTACCGAGGGGGCTTCACAGATACGCAGTATTTT.

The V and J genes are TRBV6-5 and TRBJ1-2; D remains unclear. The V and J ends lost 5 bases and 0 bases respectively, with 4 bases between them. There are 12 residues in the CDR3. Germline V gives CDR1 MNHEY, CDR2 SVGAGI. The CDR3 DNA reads TGTGCCAGCAGTCCCTCTAACTATGGCTACACCTTC. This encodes CASSPSNYGYTF.

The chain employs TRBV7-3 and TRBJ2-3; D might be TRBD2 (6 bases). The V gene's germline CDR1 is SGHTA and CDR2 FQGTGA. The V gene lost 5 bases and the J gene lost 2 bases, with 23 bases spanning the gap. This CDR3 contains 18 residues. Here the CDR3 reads CASSEYPSDYLSTDTQYF. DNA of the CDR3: TGTGCCAGCAGCGAATACCCCTCGGACTATCTTTCCACAGATACGCAGTATTTT.

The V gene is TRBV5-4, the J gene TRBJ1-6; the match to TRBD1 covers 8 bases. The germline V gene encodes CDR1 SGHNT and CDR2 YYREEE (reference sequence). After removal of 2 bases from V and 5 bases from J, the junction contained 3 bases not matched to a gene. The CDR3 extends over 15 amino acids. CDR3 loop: CASSLKTGDNSPLHF. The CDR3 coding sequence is TGTGCCAGCAGCTTAAAGACAGGGGATAATTCACCCCTCCACTTT. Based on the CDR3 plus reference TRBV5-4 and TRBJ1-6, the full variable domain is ETGVTQSPTHLIKTRGQQVTLRCSSQSGHNTVSWYQQALGQGPQFIFQYYREEENGRGNFPPRFSGLQFPNYSSELNVNALELDDSALYLCASSLKTGDNSPLHFGNGTRLTVT.

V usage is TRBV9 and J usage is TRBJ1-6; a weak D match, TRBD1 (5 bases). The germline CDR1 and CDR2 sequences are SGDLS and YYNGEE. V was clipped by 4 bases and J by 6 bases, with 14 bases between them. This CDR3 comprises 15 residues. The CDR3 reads CASSPSGGGNSPLHF. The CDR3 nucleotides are TGTGCCAGCAGCCCGAGCGGGGGGGGTAATTCACCCCTCCACTTT.